This record concerns one T cell receptor beta chain sequence. The CDR3 regions of TCR beta were amplified from RNA transcripts. First-round RT-PCR targeting the TCR CDR3 was performed with the HTBI primer set. TCRdb reprocessed the multiplex PCR reads via MiXCR and lists one record per CDR3 protein. The sample lists 400,000 or so distinct CDR3 sequences, roughly 15% seen once, with approximately 19% in the top ten. This entry comes from a study of T cells in Graves' hyperthyroidism and ophthalmopathy. Germline V CDR1 and CDR2: SNHLY, FYNNEI. CDR3 size: 14 residues. Trimming stripped 4 bases from V and 4 bases from J, with 12 bases between.

This TCR derives from a woman aged 55-69 years with Graves' ophthalmopathy. The specimen was blood. The chain links TRBV2 to TRBJ2-3; D is unclear. Here the CDR3 reads CASSASMVADTQYF. The CDR3 DNA follows: TGTGCCAGCAGTGCTTCTATGGTCGCAGATACGCAGTATTTT.